Shown below are 8 T cell receptor beta chains from a single sample sequenced in a study of blood T cell repertoires in COVID-19. This table comes from immunoSEQ multiplex PCR, and its TCRdb copy is limited to in-frame clones, with some not included. Counted here are approximately 150,000 clones, under 85% occurring once; the ten biggest clones make up around 1.4%. The specimen was peripheral blood. The receptor source for this set is a human donor in a cohort sampled during active COVID-19.

Remarks on this clone: The junction departs from the called germline gene at one end, perhaps through a read error. The J gene is TRBJ2-7, the V gene TRBV6-5, with 8 bases aligning to TRBD1. The CDR3 covers 12 residues. Germline assignment: CDR1 MNHEY and CDR2 SVGAGI. CDR3 bases: TGTGCCAGCAGCCGAACAGGGGGTGTTATCCACTTC. This sequence encodes CASSRTGGVIHF.

This clone was found a few times. The chain combines TRBV7-6 with TRBJ2-2, with D maybe TRBD2 (5 bases). With 2 bases removed from V and 4 bases from J, the gap between germline ends came to 5 bases. CDR1 and CDR2 (germline): SGHVS, FNYEAQ. The CDR3 sequence is 13 residues long. CDR3: CASSLSGTGELFF. CDR3 bases: TGTGCCAGCAGCTTAAGCGGCACCGGGGAGCTGTTTTTT.

V and J are TRBV7-9 and TRBJ1-5; 9 nucleotides agree with TRBD1. The CDR3 is 14 amino acids. V shed 5 bases, J shed 6 bases, and the junction held 5 bases outside the gene matches. Looked up from germline, CDR1 is SEHNR and CDR2 is FQNEAQ (reference sequence). The chain's CDR3 is CASSPTGGIQPQHF. For the CDR3, the DNA is TGTGCCAGCAGCCCCACAGGGGGCATTCAGCCCCAGCATTTT.

This clone was seen a handful of times. CDR3 region: CASSLKVHTSLYNEQFF. The CDR3 region has the DNA TGTGCCAGCAGTTTAAAGGTTCATACTAGTTTATACAATGAGCAGTTCTTC. The rearrangement links TRBV28 to TRBJ2-1; tentatively, D is TRBD2 (5 bases). Trimming removed 2 bases from V and 4 bases from J, with 18 bases in between. There are 17 residues in the CDR3. Germline CDR1 is MDHEN and CDR2 is SYDVKM.

V is TRBV5-1 and J is TRBJ2-7; 9 nucleotides align to TRBD2. The germline CDR1 and CDR2 sequences are SGHRS and YFSETQ. The CDR3 is 17 residues long. V trimming: 0 bases; J trimming: 0 bases; junction bases outside the gene matches: 7. The CDR3 sequence: CASSLGLAGFYSYEQYF. In nucleotides, the CDR3 is TGCGCCAGCAGCTTGGGGCTAGCGGGGTTCTACTCCTACGAGCAGTACTTC.

V gene TRBV19 combines with J gene TRBJ1-5; D is unclear. The CDR3 extends over 14 amino acids. CDR1 is LNHDA, CDR2 SQIVND, per germline (reference sequence). V was cut by 6 bases and J by 0 bases, with 9 bases left in between. DNA of the CDR3: TGTGCCAGTAGACCTCAGGTTAGCAATCAGCCCCAGCATTTT. Protein product: CASRPQVSNQPQHF. Combining the CDR3 with reference TRBV19 and TRBJ1-5 gives the whole variable domain DGGITQSPKYLFRKEGQNVTLSCEQNLNHDAMYWYRQDPGQGLRLIYYSQIVNDFQKGDIAEGYSVSREKKESFPLTVTSAQKNPTAFYLCASRPQVSNQPQHFGDGTRLSIL.

The V gene is TRBV2, the J gene TRBJ2-2, with 8 bases identical to TRBD2. The CDR3 contains 15 residues. With V trimmed by 7 bases and J by 0 bases, 4 bases remained unmatched. From germline, CDR1 is SNHLY and CDR2 FYNNEI. CDR3 DNA: TGTGCCAGCACTAATAGCGGGGCGAACACCGGGGAGCTGTTTTTT. As protein: CASTNSGANTGELFF.

The chain links TRBV2 to TRBJ1-2, with 7 nucleotides matching TRBD1. Germline lookup yields CDR1 SNHLY and CDR2 FYNNEI. This CDR3 is built from 14 residues. V lost 6 bases, J lost 1 base, and 5 bases stayed unmatched. CDR3 DNA: TGTGCCAGCAGGGGGACAGAGAGTAACTATGGCTACACCTTC. It is translated as CASRGTESNYGYTF. Filled out from reference TRBV2 and TRBJ1-2, the complete variable domain reads EPEVTQTPSHQVTQMGQEVILRCVPISNHLYFYWYRQILGQKVEFLVSFYNNEISEKSEIFDDQFSVERPDGSNFTLKIRSTKLEDSAMYFCASRGTESNYGYTFGSGTRLTVV.